This T cell receptor beta chain was sequenced during a study of blood T cell repertoires in COVID-19. For the study at large: From the United States, Italy and Spain came samples of acute and convalescent COVID-19. T cells, B-cell-depleted T cells, or PBMCs provided the cDNA or gDNA that served as material.

Seattle's cohort entered during active infection and was followed longitudinally. As processed by the authors: Nucleated cell number was recorded as an estimate derived from reference gene primer amplification. The method was immunoSEQ multiplex PCR; TCRdb's version includes in-frame clones alone and lacks a portion of them. V and J calls and clone size are copied from that table; D and trimming were computed from the DNA. The sample has roughly 440,000 clones, 88% seen once. The TCR originated in a woman in her 50s with COVID-19, enrolled during active disease. What was sequenced was peripheral blood.

In DNA form, the CDR3 reads TGTGCCAGCAGCCAAGTTACAGGGGTGTCACCCCTCCACTTT. Translated, it gives CASSQVTGVSPLHF. V is TRBV3-1 (or the pseudogene TRBV3-2) and J is TRBJ1-6; 7 bases are a match to TRBD1. V dropped 1 base and J dropped 10; count of bases not matched to a gene: 4. Per germline, CDR1 LGHDT and CDR2 YNNKEL (reference sequence). The CDR3 is 14 amino acids.